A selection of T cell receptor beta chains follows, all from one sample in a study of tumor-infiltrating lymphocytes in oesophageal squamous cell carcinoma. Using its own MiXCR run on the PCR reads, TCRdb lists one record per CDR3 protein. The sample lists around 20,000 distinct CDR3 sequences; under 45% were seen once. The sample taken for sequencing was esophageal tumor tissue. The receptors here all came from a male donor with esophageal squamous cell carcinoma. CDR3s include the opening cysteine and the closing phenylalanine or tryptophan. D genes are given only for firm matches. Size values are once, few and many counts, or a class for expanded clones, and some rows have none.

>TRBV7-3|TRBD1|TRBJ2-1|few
TGTGCCAGCAGCTCGACAGGGTTAAGCTCCTACAATGAGCAGTTCTTC
CASSSTGLSSYNEQFF
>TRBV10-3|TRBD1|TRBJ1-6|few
TGTGCCATCAGTGAGGGACAGGCCGATAATTCACCCCTCCACTTT
CAISEGQADNSPLHF
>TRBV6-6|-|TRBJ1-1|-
TGTGCCAGCAGTTACACCCTGAACACTGAAGCTTTCTTT
CASSYTLNTEAFF
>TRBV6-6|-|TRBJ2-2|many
TGTGCCAGCAGTTACTCGAATATAGCCGGGGAGCTGTTTTTT
CASSYSNIAGELFF
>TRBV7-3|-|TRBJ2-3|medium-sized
TGTGCCAGCAGCTTAAGTGGCCCGGGGGCAGATACGCAGTATTTT
CASSLSGPGADTQYF
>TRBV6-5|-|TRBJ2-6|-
TGTGCCAGCACTAAGACAGGTACTGGGGCCAACGTCCTGACTTTC
CASTKTGTGANVLTF
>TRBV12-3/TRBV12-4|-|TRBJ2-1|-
TGTGCCAGCAGTTTAGGGGTGAACTCCTACAATGAGCAGTTCTTC
CASSLGVNSYNEQFF
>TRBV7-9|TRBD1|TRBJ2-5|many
TGTGCCAGCAGCTTAGGCTTAACTATGACAGGGGGAAGAGAGACCCAGTACTTC
CASSLGLTMTGGRETQYF
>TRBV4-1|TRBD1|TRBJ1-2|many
TGCGCCAGCAGCCAAGATTGGGGACGGACAGGTTATAACTATGGCTACACCTTC
CASSQDWGRTGYNYGYTF
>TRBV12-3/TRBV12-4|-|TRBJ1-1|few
TGTGCCAGCAGTTTGACGGTGAACACTGAAGCTTTCTTT
CASSLTVNTEAFF
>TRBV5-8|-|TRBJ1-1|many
TGTGCCAGCAGCTCCCGCCGGGAGAAGAACACTGAAGCTTTCTTT
CASSSRREKNTEAFF
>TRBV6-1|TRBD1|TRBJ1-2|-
TGTGCCAGCAGTTCGTTGCCAGGGACAGGCTATGGCTACACCTTC
CASSSLPGTGYGYTF
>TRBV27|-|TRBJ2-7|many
TGTGCCAGCAGTTTATCCTCGGGCTACGAGCAGTACTTC
CASSLSSGYEQYF
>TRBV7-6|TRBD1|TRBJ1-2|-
TGTGCCAGCAGCCCCAGGACAGGGGTTGATGGCTACACCTTC
CASSPRTGVDGYTF
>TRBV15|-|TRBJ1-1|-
TGTGCCACCAGGTCCTTCGGGGAAGGGGACACTGAAGCTTTCTTT
CATRSFGEGDTEAFF
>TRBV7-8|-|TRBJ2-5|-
TGTGCCAGCAGCATAAGACAGGCAAACGGGGAGACCCAGTACTTC
CASSIRQANGETQYF
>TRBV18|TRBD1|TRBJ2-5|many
TGTGCCAGCTCACCGGGACAGAGAGAGACCCAGTACTTC
CASSPGQRETQYF
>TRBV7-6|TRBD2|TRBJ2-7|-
TGTGCCAGCAGCTTAGCTAGCGGGAGATACAATGAGCAGTACTTC
CASSLASGRYNEQYF